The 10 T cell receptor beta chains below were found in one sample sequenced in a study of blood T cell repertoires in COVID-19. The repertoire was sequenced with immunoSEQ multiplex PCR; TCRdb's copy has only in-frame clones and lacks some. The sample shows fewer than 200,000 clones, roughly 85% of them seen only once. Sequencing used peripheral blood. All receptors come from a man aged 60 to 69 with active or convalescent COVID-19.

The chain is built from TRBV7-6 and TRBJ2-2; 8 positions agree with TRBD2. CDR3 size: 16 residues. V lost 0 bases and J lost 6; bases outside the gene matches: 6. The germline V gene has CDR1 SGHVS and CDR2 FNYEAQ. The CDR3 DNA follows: TGTGCCAGCAGCTTAGCGGGTGCGGGAGGAGCCGGGGAGCTGTTTTTT. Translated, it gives CASSLAGAGGAGELFF.

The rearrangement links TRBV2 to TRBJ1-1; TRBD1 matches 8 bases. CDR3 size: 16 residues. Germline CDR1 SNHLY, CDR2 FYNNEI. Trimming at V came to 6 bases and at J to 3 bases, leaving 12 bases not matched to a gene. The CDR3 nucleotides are TGTGCCAGCAGACTTGACAGGGGAGGCTCGGACACTGAAGCTTTCTTT. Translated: CASRLDRGGSDTEAFF.

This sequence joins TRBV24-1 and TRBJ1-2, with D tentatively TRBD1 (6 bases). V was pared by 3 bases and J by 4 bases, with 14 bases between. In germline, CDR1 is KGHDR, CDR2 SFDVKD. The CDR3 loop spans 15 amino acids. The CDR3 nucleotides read TGTGCCACCAGTGATACTATGACAGGACCCTATGGCTACACCTTC. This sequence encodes CATSDTMTGPYGYTF.

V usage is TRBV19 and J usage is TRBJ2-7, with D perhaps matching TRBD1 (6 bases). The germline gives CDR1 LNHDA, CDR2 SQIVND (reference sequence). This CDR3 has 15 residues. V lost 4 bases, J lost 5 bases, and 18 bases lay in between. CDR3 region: CASSNLFRGRHEQYF. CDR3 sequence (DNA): TGTGCCAGTAGTAACCTCTTCAGGGGTCGGCACGAGCAGTACTTC.

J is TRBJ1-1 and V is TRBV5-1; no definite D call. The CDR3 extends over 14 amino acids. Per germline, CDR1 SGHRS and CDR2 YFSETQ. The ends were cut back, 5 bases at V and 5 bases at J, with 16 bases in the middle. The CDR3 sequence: CASSGSAGVTEAFF. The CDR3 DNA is TGCGCCAGCAGTGGGTCCGCCGGGGTGACTGAAGCTTTCTTT. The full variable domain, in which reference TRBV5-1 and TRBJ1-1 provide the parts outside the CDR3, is KAGVTQTPRYLIKTRGQQVTLSCSPISGHRSVSWYQQTPGQGLQFLFEYFSETQRNKGNFPGRFSGRQFSNSRSEMNVSTLELGDSALYLCASSGSAGVTEAFFGQGTRLTVV.

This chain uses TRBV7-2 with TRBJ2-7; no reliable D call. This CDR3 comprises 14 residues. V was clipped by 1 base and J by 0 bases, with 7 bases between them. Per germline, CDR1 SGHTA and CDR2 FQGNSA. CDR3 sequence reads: CASSLVESSYEQYF. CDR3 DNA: TGTGCCAGCAGCTTAGTGGAGAGCTCCTACGAGCAGTACTTC.

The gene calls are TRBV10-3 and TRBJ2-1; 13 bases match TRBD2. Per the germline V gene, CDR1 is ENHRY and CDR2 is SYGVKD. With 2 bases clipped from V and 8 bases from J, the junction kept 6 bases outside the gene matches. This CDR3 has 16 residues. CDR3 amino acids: CAISETSGGALDEQFF. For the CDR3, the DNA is TGTGCCATCAGTGAGACTAGCGGGGGGGCATTGGATGAGCAGTTCTTC.

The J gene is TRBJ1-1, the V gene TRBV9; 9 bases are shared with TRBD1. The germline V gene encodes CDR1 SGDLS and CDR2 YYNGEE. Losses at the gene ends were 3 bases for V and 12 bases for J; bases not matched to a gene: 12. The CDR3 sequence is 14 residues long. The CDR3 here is CASSAEPGQGITFF. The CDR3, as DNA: TGTGCCAGCAGCGCAGAACCGGGACAGGGTATAACTTTCTTT.

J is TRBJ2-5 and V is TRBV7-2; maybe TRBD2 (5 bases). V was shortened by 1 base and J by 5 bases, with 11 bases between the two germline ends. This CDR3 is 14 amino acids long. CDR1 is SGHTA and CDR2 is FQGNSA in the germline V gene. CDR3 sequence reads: CASSLVRGSETQYF. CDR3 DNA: TGTGCCAGCAGCTTAGTTCGGGGAAGTGAGACCCAGTACTTC.

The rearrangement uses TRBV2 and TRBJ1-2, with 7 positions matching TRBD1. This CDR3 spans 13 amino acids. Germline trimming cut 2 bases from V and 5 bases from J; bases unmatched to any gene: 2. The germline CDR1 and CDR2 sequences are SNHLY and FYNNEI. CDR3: CASSEPGQYGYTF. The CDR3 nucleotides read TGTGCCAGCAGTGAACCGGGACAGTATGGCTACACCTTC.